This T cell receptor (beta chain) was documented in a study of blood T cell repertoires in COVID-19. At the level of the study: The study drew acute and convalescent COVID-19 samples from the United States, Italy and Spain. Sample material is recorded as cDNA or gDNA derived from T cells, B-cell-depleted T cells, or PBMCs.

Libraries were prepared by immunoSEQ multiplex PCR; TCRdb keeps only in-frame clonotypes and omits some of them. The sample yields 200,000 to 250,000 clones, roughly 87% seen once. Participants were aged about 18 to 90 years, lived in roughly 23 US areas, and enrolled virtually. Resolution of symptoms, clearance, or two negative PCRs was present in recovered Cohort 3 donors. The CDR3 extends over 15 amino acids. Germline values: CDR1 KGHDR, CDR2 SFDVKD. The ends were cut back, 0 bases at V and 0 bases at J, with 5 bases in the middle. The V and J genes are TRBV24-1 and TRBJ2-1; D call uncertain. Source material: PBMCs or T cells enriched from blood (not recorded which). The TCR was taken from a man between 25 and 39 years old who had recovered from COVID-19. CDR3 DNA sequence: TGTGCCACCAGTGATTTGGGCCACTCCTACAATGAGCAGTTCTTC. Protein: CATSDLGHSYNEQFF.